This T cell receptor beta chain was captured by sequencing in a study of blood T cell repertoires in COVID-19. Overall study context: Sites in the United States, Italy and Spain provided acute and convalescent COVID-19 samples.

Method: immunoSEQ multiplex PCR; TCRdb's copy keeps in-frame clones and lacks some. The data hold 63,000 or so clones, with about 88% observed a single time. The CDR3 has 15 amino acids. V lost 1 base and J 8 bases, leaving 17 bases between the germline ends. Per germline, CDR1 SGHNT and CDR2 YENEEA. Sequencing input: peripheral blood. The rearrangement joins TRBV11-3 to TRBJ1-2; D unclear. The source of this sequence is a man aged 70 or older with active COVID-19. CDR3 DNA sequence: TGTGCCAGCAGCTTAGGGCCCATTGTTGACGGGGGCTACACCTTC. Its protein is CASSLGPIVDGGYTF.